The clone carrying this TCR beta chain turned up a few times. Its antigen is currently unknown. The record originates from a study of T cells in Graves' hyperthyroidism and ophthalmopathy. General study points: Expanded thyroid clonotypes (above 0.001) were mostly also found in blood. Ophthalmopathy was identified by the model a median 6.5 months ahead of onset.

Amplification of TCR beta CDR3 regions used RNA as the template. TCR CDR3 regions were first amplified by RT-PCR with HTBI primers. From the multiplex PCR reads, TCRdb called clonotypes with MiXCR, one entry per CDR3 protein. The sample lists about 570,000 distinct CDR3 sequences, about 14% seen once, with approximately 13% in the top ten. The CDR3 contains 18 residues. Per germline, CDR1 MNHNS and CDR2 SASEGT. Trimming removed 2 bases from V and 1 base from J, with 20 bases in between. Researchers defined stable Graves' hyperthyroidism as no ophthalmopathy progression within 18 months. The sample consisted of blood. The TCR was taken from a woman aged 40 to 55 with Graves' hyperthyroidism. The chain couples TRBV6-1 to TRBJ1-1; D possibly corresponds to TRBD1 (5 bases). The CDR3 DNA sequence: TGTGCCAGCAGTGAATATCCCCACCGGGGCACAGAGAACACTGAAGCTTTCTTT. As protein: CASSEYPHRGTENTEAFF.